The source of this T cell receptor (beta chain) is a study of naive CD8 T cells in extremely preterm neonates. Method: immunoSEQ multiplex PCR; TCRdb's copy keeps in-frame clones and lacks some. The table lists about 5,000 clones, 90% to 95% of them singletons. Concerning this clone itself: Antigen unknown.

Broader study findings: Compared with older groups, preterm CDR3s were shorter, with fewer N additions and less trimming. Preterm neonates shared more CDR3 nucleotide sequences (about 2.5%) than older groups. iChao1 richness was lowest in preterm neonates, significantly versus all ages. Limitations included small sample size and variable preterm productive templates.

CDR1 and CDR2 from the germline V gene are MNHEY and SMNVEV (reference sequence). The J segment lost 7 bases and the V segment lost 1 base, leaving 7 bases of the junction unmatched. This CDR3 has 16 residues. Preterm samples came from extremely preterm deliveries at 23-27 weeks. Sorted cells: live naive CD8+ T cells, CD45RA+CCR7+, Annexin V-negative. The sequence came from a boy who was born preterm. V usage is TRBV27 and J usage is TRBJ2-1; 10 bases line up with TRBD2. The specimen was naive CD8+ T cells from cord blood. Written as DNA, the CDR3 is TGTGCCAGCAGTTTATTGCCAGCGGGAGGGCCAAATGAGCAGTTCTTC. Protein product: CASSLLPAGGPNEQFF.